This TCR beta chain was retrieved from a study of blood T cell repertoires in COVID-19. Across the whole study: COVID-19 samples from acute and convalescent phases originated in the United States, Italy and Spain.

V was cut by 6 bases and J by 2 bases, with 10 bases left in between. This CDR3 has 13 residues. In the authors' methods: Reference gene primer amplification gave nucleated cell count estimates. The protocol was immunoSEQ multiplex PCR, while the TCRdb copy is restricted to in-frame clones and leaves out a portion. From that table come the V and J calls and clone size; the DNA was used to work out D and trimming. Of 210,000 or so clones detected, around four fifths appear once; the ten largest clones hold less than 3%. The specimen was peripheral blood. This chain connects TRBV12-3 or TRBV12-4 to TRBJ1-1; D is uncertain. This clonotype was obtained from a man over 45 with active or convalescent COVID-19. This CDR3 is CASRRPGNTEAFF. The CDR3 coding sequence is TGTGCCAGCAGGCGCCCCGGTAACACTGAAGCTTTCTTT.